This T cell receptor (beta chain) was documented in a study of blood T cells in healthy people across ages. Findings of the study overall: TCR beta diversity correlated strongly with naive T cell percentage.

A minimum of 5 micrograms of total RNA was extracted per sample. A word on this clonotype: Its specificity is unknown.

Germline assignment: CDR1 SEHNR and CDR2 FQNEAQ (reference sequence). Trimming took off 7 bases at V and 3 bases at J, with 15 bases between the two ends. This CDR3 comprises 14 residues. A sample-barcoded 5' primer and a J-beta primer mix were used in a second PCR of roughly 6 to 11 cycles. The template-switch adaptor was a 5' adaptor with 12 random nucleotides. It tagged each cDNA molecule. TCRdb recomputed calls from the 5' RACE reads with MiXCR, one row per CDR3 protein. The data hold around 990,000 distinct CDR3 sequences, with roughly a quarter observed a single time. The same specimen was also included in a second study, on T cells of mothers and their children. That publication notes: It was related mother-child pairs that showed slightly higher overlap than unrelated pairs, without reaching significance.

V usage is TRBV7-9 and J usage is TRBJ2-5; possibly TRBD2 for D (5 bases). Sequenced sample: blood. The sequence was collected from a girl aged 2-10 years in good health. The CDR3 protein is CASTPAAREETQYF. In DNA form, the CDR3 reads TGTGCCAGCACCCCAGCGGCGCGAGAAGAGACCCAGTACTTC.